The clone carrying this TCR beta chain was seen at least ten times. The antigen is not known. The data were taken from a study of T cells in Graves' hyperthyroidism and ophthalmopathy. Study-wide background: Prior to any treatment, at the point of initial diagnosis, peripheral blood was collected. Findings and limits, study-wide: The blood repertoire included most of the expanded thyroid clonotypes above 0.001.

Researchers took RNA transcripts and amplified the TCR beta CDR3 regions from them. The TCR CDR3 first-round RT-PCR relied on the HTBI primer set. TCRdb re-derived calls from the multiplex PCR reads in MiXCR, one entry per CDR3 protein. The data contain hundreds of thousands of distinct CDR3 sequences, about 15% of them singletons. CDR1 is LNHDA and CDR2 is SQIVND in the germline V gene (reference sequence). Unmatched junction bases numbered 3, after V lost 6 bases and J lost 3 bases. The CDR3 is made up of 13 amino acids. Each diagnosis was grounded in clinical symptoms, serum thyroxine and TRAb, thyroid ultrasound, and orbital computed tomography. Fresh peripheral blood, 8 to 10 ml, was the source of the PBMCs.

This chain joins TRBV19 and TRBJ1-1; 8 nucleotides align to TRBD1. Sequencing input: blood. This sequence was found in a woman in her 40s with Graves' ophthalmopathy. CDR3 loop: CASRGDRHTEAFF. In DNA form, the CDR3 reads TGTGCCAGTAGGGGGGACAGGCACACTGAAGCTTTCTTT.